This entry features one TCR beta chain sequence. Its target is not known. Building of the TCR beta libraries involved iRepertoire HTBI primers and Arm-PCR of CDR3 regions. TCRdb re-derived calls from the multiplex PCR reads in MiXCR, one entry per CDR3 protein. Seen here are hundreds of thousands of distinct CDR3 sequences, 15% to 20% observed once, and the top ten hold 12%. Germline CDR1 and CDR2: ENHRY and SYGVKD. Losses at the gene ends were 3 bases for V and 3 bases for J; bases not matched to a gene: 5. CDR3 length: 15 amino acids. Time point: newly diagnosed GD, antithyroid drugs for less than 3 months. PBMC RNA was the source of the TCR library. The sample originates from a study of regulatory T cells in long-lasting Graves disease. General observations from the study: Samples came from peripheral blood alone, without thyroid tissue.

This sample was also put to use in a study of T cells in Graves' hyperthyroidism and ophthalmopathy. This second study says: Patients were aged 18 to 65, had disease duration under 2 months, and had newly diagnosed hyperthyroidism.

The rearrangement uses TRBV10-3 and TRBJ2-7; TRBD2 agrees at 10 bases. Sequenced material: peripheral blood mononuclear cells (PBMCs), taken at new diagnosis, from a patient treated with antithyroid drugs. The sequence came from a young man with Graves disease. Here the CDR3 DNA reads TGTGCCATCAGTGATTTAGCGGGAGGCTACTACGAGCAGTACTTC. Translation: CAISDLAGGYYEQYF.